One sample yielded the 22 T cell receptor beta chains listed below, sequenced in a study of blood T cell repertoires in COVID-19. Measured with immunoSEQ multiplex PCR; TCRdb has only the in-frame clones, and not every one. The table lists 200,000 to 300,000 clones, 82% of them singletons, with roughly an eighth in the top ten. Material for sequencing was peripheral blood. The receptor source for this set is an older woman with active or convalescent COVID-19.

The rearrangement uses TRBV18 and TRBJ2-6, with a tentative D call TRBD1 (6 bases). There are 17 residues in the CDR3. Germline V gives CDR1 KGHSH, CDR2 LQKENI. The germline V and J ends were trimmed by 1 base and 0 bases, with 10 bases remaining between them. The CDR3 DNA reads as TGTGCCAGCTCACCACTGGGCAGGGGCTCTGGGGCCAACGTCCTGACTTTC. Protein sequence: CASSPLGRGSGANVLTF.

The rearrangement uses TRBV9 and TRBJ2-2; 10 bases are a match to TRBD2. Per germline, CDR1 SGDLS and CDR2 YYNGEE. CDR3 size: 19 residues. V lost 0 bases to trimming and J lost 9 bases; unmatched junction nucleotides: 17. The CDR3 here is CASSVALGLAGAGARELFF. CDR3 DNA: TGTGCCAGCAGCGTAGCTCTCGGGCTAGCGGGGGCCGGGGCCAGGGAGCTGTTTTTT.

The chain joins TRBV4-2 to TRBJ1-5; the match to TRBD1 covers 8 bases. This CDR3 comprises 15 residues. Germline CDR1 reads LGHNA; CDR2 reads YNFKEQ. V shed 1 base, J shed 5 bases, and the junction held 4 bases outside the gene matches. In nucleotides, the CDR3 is TGTGCCAGCAGCCAAGCCGCAGGGGGCGATCAGCCCCAGCATTTT. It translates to CASSQAAGGDQPQHF.

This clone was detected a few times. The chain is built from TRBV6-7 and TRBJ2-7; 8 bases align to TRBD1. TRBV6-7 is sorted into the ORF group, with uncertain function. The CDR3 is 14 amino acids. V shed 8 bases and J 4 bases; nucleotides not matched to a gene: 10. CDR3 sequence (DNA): TGTGCCAGCTGTCTAGGACAGGGTTTTTACGAGCAGTACTTC. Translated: CASCLGQGFYEQYF.

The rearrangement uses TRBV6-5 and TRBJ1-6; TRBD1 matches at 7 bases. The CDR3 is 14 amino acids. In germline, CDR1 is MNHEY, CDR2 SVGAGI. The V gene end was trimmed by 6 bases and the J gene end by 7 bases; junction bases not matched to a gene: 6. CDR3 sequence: CASRTGNQNSPLHF. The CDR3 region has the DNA TGTGCCAGCAGGACAGGGAATCAGAATTCACCCCTCCACTTT.

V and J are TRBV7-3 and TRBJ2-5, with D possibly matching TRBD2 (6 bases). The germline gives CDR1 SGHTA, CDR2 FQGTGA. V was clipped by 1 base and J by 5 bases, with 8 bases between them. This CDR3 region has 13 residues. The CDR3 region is CASSLIGGETQYF. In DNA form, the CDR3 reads TGTGCCAGCAGCTTAATCGGGGGTGAGACCCAGTACTTC.

The CDR3 DNA sequence: TGCGCCAGCAGCCACGGGACTAGCGGGGCCTACAATGAGCAGTTCTTC. Translated: CASSHGTSGAYNEQFF. The chain links TRBV4-1 to TRBJ2-1; 13 bases are shared with TRBD2. Trimming at V came to 3 bases and at J to 2 bases, leaving 1 base not matched to a gene. This CDR3 contains 16 residues. Germline V gene data show CDR1 as MGHRA and CDR2 as YSYEKL.

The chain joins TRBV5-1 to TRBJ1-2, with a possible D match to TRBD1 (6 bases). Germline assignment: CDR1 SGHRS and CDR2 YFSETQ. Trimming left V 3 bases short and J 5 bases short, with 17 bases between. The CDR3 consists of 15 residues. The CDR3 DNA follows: TGCGCCAGCAGCTCTACCGGGACACCGATTTATGGCTACACCTTC. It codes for CASSSTGTPIYGYTF.

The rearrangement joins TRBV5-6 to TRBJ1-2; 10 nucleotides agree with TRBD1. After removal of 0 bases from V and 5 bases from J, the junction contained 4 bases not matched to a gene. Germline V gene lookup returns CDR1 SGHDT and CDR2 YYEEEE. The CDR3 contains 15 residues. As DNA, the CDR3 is TGTGCCAGCAGCTTGGCCGGGGGACAGGGGTATGGCTACACCTTC. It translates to CASSLAGGQGYGYTF. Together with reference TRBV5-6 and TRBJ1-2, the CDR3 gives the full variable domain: DAGVTQSPTHLIKTRGQQVTLRCSPKSGHDTVSWYQQALGQGPQFIFQYYEEEERQRGNFPDRFSGHQFPNYSSELNVNALLLGDSALYLCASSLAGGQGYGYTFGSGTRLTVV.

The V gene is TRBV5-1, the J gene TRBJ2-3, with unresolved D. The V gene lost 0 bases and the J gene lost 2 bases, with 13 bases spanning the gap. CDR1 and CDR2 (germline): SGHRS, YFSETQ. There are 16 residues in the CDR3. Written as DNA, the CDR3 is TGCGCCAGCAGCTTGGCCACTAACCTTCCCACAGATACGCAGTATTTT. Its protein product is CASSLATNLPTDTQYF. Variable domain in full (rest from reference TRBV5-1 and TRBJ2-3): KAGVTQTPRYLIKTRGQQVTLSCSPISGHRSVSWYQQTPGQGLQFLFEYFSETQRNKGNFPGRFSGRQFSNSRSEMNVSTLELGDSALYLCASSLATNLPTDTQYFGPGTRLTVL.

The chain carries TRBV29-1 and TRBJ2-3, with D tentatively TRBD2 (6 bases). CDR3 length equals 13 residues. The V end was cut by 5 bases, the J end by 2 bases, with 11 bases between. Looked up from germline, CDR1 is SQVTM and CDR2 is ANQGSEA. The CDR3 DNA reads TGCAGCGTTCGTGGGGGGACCACAGATACGCAGTATTTT. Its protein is CSVRGGTTDTQYF.

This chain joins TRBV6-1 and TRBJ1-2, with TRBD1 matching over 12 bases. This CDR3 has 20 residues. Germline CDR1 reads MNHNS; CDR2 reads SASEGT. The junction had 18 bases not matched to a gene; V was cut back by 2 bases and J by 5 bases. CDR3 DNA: TGTGCCAGCAGTGAACAGTTAGGTCTTGGGGGACAGGGGGCGCGGTATGGCTACACCTTC. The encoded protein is CASSEQLGLGGQGARYGYTF.

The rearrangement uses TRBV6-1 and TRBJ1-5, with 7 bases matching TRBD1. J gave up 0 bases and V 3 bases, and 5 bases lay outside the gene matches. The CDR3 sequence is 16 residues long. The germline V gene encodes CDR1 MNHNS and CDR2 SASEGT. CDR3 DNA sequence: TGTGCCAGCAGTGATGAGACAGGGCCTAGCAATCAGCCCCAGCATTTT. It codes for CASSDETGPSNQPQHF.

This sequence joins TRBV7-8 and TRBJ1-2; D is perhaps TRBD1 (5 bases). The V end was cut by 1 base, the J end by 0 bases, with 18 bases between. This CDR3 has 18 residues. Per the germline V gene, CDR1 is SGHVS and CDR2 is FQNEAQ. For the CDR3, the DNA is TGTGCCAGCAGCTTAGGGGGCGGATTTGACTCTACTAACTATGGCTACACCTTC. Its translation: CASSLGGGFDSTNYGYTF.

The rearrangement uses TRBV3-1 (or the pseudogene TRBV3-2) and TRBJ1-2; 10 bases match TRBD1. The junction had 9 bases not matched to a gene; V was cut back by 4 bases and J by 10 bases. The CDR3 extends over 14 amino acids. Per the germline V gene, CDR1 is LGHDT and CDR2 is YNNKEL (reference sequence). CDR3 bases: TGTGCCAGCAGCCCCCTGGACAGGGGGGGTTCCTACACCTTC. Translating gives CASSPLDRGGSYTF.

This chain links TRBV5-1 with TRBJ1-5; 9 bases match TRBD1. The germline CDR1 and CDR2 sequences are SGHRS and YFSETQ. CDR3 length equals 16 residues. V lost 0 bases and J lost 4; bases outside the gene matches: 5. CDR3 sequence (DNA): TGCGCCAGCAGCTTGGATGGGACAGGGATTAATCAGCCCCAGCATTTT. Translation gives CASSLDGTGINQPQHF.

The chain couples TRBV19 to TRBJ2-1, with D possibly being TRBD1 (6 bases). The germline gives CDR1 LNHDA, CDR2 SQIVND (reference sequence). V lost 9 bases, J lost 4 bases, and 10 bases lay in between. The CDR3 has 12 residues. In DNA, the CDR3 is TGTGCCAGGGTGACAGGATACAATGAGCAGTTCTTC. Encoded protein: CARVTGYNEQFF.

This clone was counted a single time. Written as DNA, the CDR3 is TGCAGCGTTGAAGGGCATTTTGACACTGAAGCTTTCTTT. Amino acid sequence: CSVEGHFDTEAFF. The genes are TRBV29-1 and TRBJ1-1; no clear D. CDR3 size: 13 residues. The ends were cut back, 1 base at V and 3 bases at J, with 9 bases in the middle. Germline V gene lookup returns CDR1 SQVTM and CDR2 ANQGSEA.

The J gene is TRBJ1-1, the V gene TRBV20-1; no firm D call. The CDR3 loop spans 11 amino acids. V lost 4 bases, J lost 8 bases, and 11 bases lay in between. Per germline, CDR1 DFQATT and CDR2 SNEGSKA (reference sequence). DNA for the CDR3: TGCAGTGCTATGAATTCGGGGGAAGCTTTCTTT. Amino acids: CSAMNSGEAFF.

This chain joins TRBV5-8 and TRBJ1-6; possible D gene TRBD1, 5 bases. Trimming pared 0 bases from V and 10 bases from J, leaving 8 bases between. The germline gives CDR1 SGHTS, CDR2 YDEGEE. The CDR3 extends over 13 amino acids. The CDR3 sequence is CASSLARASPLHF. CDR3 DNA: TGTGCCAGCAGCTTGGCCAGGGCCTCACCCCTCCACTTT.

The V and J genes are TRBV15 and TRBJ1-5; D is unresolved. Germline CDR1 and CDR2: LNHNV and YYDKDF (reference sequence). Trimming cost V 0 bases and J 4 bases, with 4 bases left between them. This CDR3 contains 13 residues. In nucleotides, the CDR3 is TGTGCCACCAGCAGAGATCTAAATCAGCCCCAGCATTTT. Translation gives CATSRDLNQPQHF.

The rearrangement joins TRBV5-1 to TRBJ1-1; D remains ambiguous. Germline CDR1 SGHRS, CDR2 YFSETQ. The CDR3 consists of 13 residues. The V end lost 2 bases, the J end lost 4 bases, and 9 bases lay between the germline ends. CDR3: CASSFGGPTEAFF. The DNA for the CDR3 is TGCGCCAGCAGCTTTGGAGGGCCCACTGAAGCTTTCTTT.